Presented here are 30 T cell receptor beta chains from one specimen sequenced in a study of blood T cell repertoires in COVID-19 (dated by TCRdb to the early 2020s). The library came from the immunoSEQ multiplex PCR assay. This immuneACCESS table, as held by TCRdb, lists in-frame sequences with V and J called but not all clones. Of the missing ones, under half trace to an unresolved V gene in checked studies; the others have no known cause. This sample is represented by over 120,000 clones; around 82% of them were singletons. Of the sample, approximately 6% is held by the ten largest clones. The specimen sequenced was PBMCs or T cells enriched from blood (not recorded which). The source is a woman between 50 and 59 years old who had recovered from COVID-19.

The chain links TRBV5-6 to TRBJ2-7, with D hard to call. Germline V gene lookup returns CDR1 SGHDT and CDR2 YYEEEE. Deletions cut 3 bases from V and 5 bases from J, with 9 bases between. The CDR3 sequence is 12 residues long. This CDR3 is CASSWYSDEQYF. CDR3 DNA sequence: TGTGCCAGCAGCTGGTATTCGGACGAGCAGTACTTC.

This clone was picked up a small number of times. J is TRBJ2-2 and V is TRBV6-5; 8 nucleotides match TRBD1. Losses at the gene ends were 8 bases for V and 2 bases for J; bases not matched to a gene: 7. The CDR3 runs to 15 residues. Germline values: CDR1 MNHEY, CDR2 SVGAGI. CDR3 sequence (DNA): TGTGCCAGCGGGCTGGACAGGGCAAACACCGGGGAGCTGTTTTTT. Its protein product is CASGLDRANTGELFF.

This chain uses TRBV5-4 with TRBJ1-1; tentative D call: TRBD1 (5 bases). Germline values: CDR1 SGHNT, CDR2 YYREEE (reference sequence). The CDR3 is made up of 17 amino acids. Trimming left V 0 bases short and J 0 bases short, with 15 bases between. CDR3 sequence: CASSLEVGRAMNTEAFF. The CDR3 coding sequence is TGTGCCAGCAGCTTGGAGGTGGGGCGAGCAATGAACACTGAAGCTTTCTTT.

The chain uses TRBV6-5 and TRBJ1-2; TRBD1 might be the D (5 bases). Trimming stripped 0 bases from V and 3 bases from J, with 11 bases between. The germline V gene encodes CDR1 MNHEY and CDR2 SVGAGI. This CDR3 comprises 15 residues. The CDR3, as DNA: TGTGCCAGCAGTTACTCTGGGACTGCTTACTATGGCTACACCTTC. Its protein product is CASSYSGTAYYGYTF.

A few counts support this clone. The chain combines TRBV28 with TRBJ1-1, with a weak D call TRBD1 (5 bases). V was pared by 6 bases and J by 11 bases, with 13 bases between. Germline values: CDR1 MDHEN, CDR2 SYDVKM. The CDR3 totals 11 residues. The CDR3 sequence is CASRDGHRAFF. CDR3 coding DNA: TGTGCCAGCAGGGACGGACATCGGGCTTTCTTT.

The chain links TRBV3-1 (or the pseudogene TRBV3-2) to TRBJ2-1, with 8 positions matching TRBD2. V lost 1 base and J lost 0; bases outside the gene matches: 11. CDR1 and CDR2 from the germline V gene are LGHDT and YNNKEL (reference sequence). The CDR3 has 19 residues. The DNA of the CDR3 is TGTGCCAGCAGCCAAGTCCTAGCGGGTAAAAGGAGCTCCTACAATGAGCAGTTCTTC. This codes for CASSQVLAGKRSSYNEQFF.

This chain uses TRBV30 with TRBJ1-2; D not resolved. The CDR3 runs 12 residues. Trimming took 2 bases from V and 5 from J, leaving 9 bases between them. The germline gives CDR1 GTSNPN, CDR2 SVGIG (reference sequence). The CDR3 nucleotides are TGTGCCTGGAGTCCCGTCGGTTATGGCTACACCTTC. The encoded protein is CAWSPVGYGYTF.

The chain carries TRBV3-1 (or the pseudogene TRBV3-2) and TRBJ2-3, with 8 bases matching TRBD2. V lost 4 bases, J lost 6 bases, and 6 bases stayed unmatched. Germline CDR1 LGHDT, CDR2 YNNKEL (reference sequence). The CDR3 sequence is 14 residues long. This CDR3 reads CASSLRGGRDTQYF. CDR3 coding DNA: TGTGCCAGCAGCCTCCGGGGGGGGCGGGATACGCAGTATTTT.

This clone occurred a few times. CDR3 bases: TGTGCCAGCAGTGAATACTCGGCGGGGCTAGGCACCGGGGAGCTGTTTTTT. This codes for CASSEYSAGLGTGELFF. The chain couples TRBV6-1 to TRBJ2-2; D might be TRBD2 (6 bases). The V gene's germline CDR1 is MNHNS and CDR2 SASEGT. This CDR3 has 17 residues. V was shortened by 2 bases and J by 4 bases, with 17 bases between the two germline ends.

This chain joins TRBV5-4 and TRBJ2-5, with a possible D match to TRBD2 (6 bases). Looked up from germline, CDR1 is SGHNT and CDR2 is YYREEE (reference sequence). Trimming pared 1 base from V and 2 bases from J, leaving 9 bases between. The CDR3 totals 14 residues. CDR3 region: CASSLWEVQETQYF. CDR3 sequence (DNA): TGTGCCAGCAGCTTGTGGGAGGTTCAAGAGACCCAGTACTTC. Complete variable domain (other parts from reference TRBV5-4 and TRBJ2-5): ETGVTQSPTHLIKTRGQQVTLRCSSQSGHNTVSWYQQALGQGPQFIFQYYREEENGRGNFPPRFSGLQFPNYSSELNVNALELDDSALYLCASSLWEVQETQYFGPGTRLLVL.

The chain carries TRBV15 and TRBJ2-7; 13 bases line up with TRBD2. From germline, CDR1 is LNHNV and CDR2 YYDKDF (reference sequence). The trim removed 5 bases at V and 7 bases at J, leaving 11 bases unmatched. The CDR3 totals 16 residues. CDR3 bases: TGTGCCACCAGCGCCACCACTAGCGGGGGGGCTAAGGAGCAGTACTTC. Its protein product is CATSATTSGGAKEQYF. The full variable domain, in which reference TRBV15 and TRBJ2-7 provide the parts outside the CDR3, is DAMVIQNPRYQVTQFGKPVTLSCSQTLNHNVMYWYQQKSSQAPKLLFHYYDKDFNNEADTPDNFQSRRPNTSFCFLDIRSPGLGDTAMYLCATSATTSGGAKEQYFGPGTRLTVT.

The rearrangement joins TRBV9 to TRBJ1-4, with 8 bases aligning to TRBD1. The CDR3 is made up of 14 amino acids. CDR1 is SGDLS and CDR2 is YYNGEE in the germline V gene. Trimming cost V 4 bases and J 12 bases; bases outside gene matches: 11. The CDR3 DNA sequence: TGTGCCAGCAGCTCCAGACAGGGGTGGTCAGAACTGTTTTTT. Amino acid sequence: CASSSRQGWSELFF.

V and J are TRBV5-6 and TRBJ2-5, with D maybe TRBD2 (5 bases). V was pared by 6 bases and J by 4 bases, with 16 bases between. Per the germline V gene, CDR1 is SGHDT and CDR2 is YYEEEE. There are 14 residues in the CDR3. The CDR3 bases are TGTGCCAGCAACACTGCGGCGGGCGTAGAGACCCAGTACTTC. It specifies CASNTAAGVETQYF.

This chain connects TRBV10-2 to TRBJ1-1, with a possible D match to TRBD1 (5 bases). In germline, CDR1 is WSHSY, CDR2 SAAADI. The CDR3 contains 13 residues. With 7 bases removed from V and 1 base from J, the gap between germline ends came to 10 bases. CDR3 DNA sequence: TGCGCCAGCACTTGGGGGGGGAACACTGAAGCTTTCTTT. It encodes CASTWGGNTEAFF.

The rearrangement uses TRBV29-1 and TRBJ1-4; no clear D. Germline assignment: CDR1 SQVTM and CDR2 ANQGSEA. The CDR3 contains 14 residues. V shed 0 bases and J shed 8 bases, with 13 bases lying between them. The CDR3 DNA follows: TGCAGCGTTGAAGACCGGGGAAACGACGAAAAACTGTTTTTT. Translation gives CSVEDRGNDEKLFF.

The chain employs TRBV19 and TRBJ1-6; D is perhaps TRBD1 (5 bases). Trimming cost V 2 bases and J 7 bases, with 9 bases left between them. This CDR3 is 14 amino acids long. Germline-derived CDR1 and CDR2 are LNHDA and SQIVND (reference sequence). The CDR3 loop reads CASSITGINSPLHF. DNA of the CDR3: TGTGCCAGTAGTATAACAGGAATAAATTCACCCCTCCACTTT. Based on the CDR3 plus reference TRBV19 and TRBJ1-6, the full variable domain is DGGITQSPKYLFRKEGQNVTLSCEQNLNHDAMYWYRQDPGQGLRLIYYSQIVNDFQKGDIAEGYSVSREKKESFPLTVTSAQKNPTAFYLCASSITGINSPLHFGNGTRLTVT.

The J gene is TRBJ1-3, the V gene TRBV5-4; 7 positions match TRBD1. J lost 1 base, V lost 4 bases, and 5 bases had no gene match. The CDR3 loop spans 15 amino acids. Germline CDR1 and CDR2: SGHNT and YYREEE (reference sequence). CDR3 sequence (DNA): TGTGCCAGCAGCCTACAGACAGGGTCTGGAAACACCATATATTTT. This gives the protein CASSLQTGSGNTIYF. Using reference TRBV5-4 and TRBJ1-3 for the parts outside the CDR3, the full variable domain is ETGVTQSPTHLIKTRGQQVTLRCSSQSGHNTVSWYQQALGQGPQFIFQYYREEENGRGNFPPRFSGLQFPNYSSELNVNALELDDSALYLCASSLQTGSGNTIYFGEGSWLTVV.

This clone is a singleton in its sample. V usage is TRBV27 and J usage is TRBJ2-3, with 7 bases fitting TRBD2. Germline V gives CDR1 MNHEY, CDR2 SMNVEV (reference sequence). Losses at the gene ends were 5 bases for V and 5 bases for J; bases not matched to a gene: 7. The CDR3 is 14 amino acids. The CDR3: CASSLAVRGDTQYF. The CDR3 bases are TGTGCCAGCAGTCTAGCGGTCCGCGGAGATACGCAGTATTTT.

The V and J genes are TRBV19 and TRBJ2-2, with D possibly being TRBD2 (6 bases). Trimming left V 5 bases short and J 1 base short, with 20 bases between. CDR3 length: 18 residues. The germline V gene has CDR1 LNHDA and CDR2 SQIVND (reference sequence). The CDR3 DNA is TGTGCCAGTAGTCCGCGCCTCTTCCCCGGGAGGAACACCGGGGAGCTGTTTTTT. Translation: CASSPRLFPGRNTGELFF.

J is TRBJ2-2 and V is TRBV10-3; D is perhaps TRBD1 (8 bases). Trimming removed 7 bases at V and 4 bases at J, with 19 bases between. Germline V lookup: CDR1 ENHRY, CDR2 SYGVKD. The CDR3 length is 16 residues. The CDR3 nucleotides are TGTGCCATCAATAAGGACAGGGAGGGTAGCACCGGGGAGCTGTTTTTT. It specifies CAINKDREGSTGELFF.

V gene TRBV12-3 or TRBV12-4 combines with J gene TRBJ2-3; D might be TRBD2 (6 bases). This CDR3 region has 13 residues. Between the trimmed V and J ends, which lost 6 bases and 4 bases, there was a span of 11 bases. The CDR3 DNA sequence: TGTGCCAGCAGCCTGGGGGGATCAGATACGCAGTATTTT. The encoded protein is CASSLGGSDTQYF.

To note about this clone: One junction end does not reproduce the germline sequence, and a read error may be involved. J is TRBJ2-3 and V is TRBV2; 8 bases align to TRBD2. This CDR3 region has 12 residues. Germline CDR1 reads SNHLY; CDR2 reads FYNNEI. The CDR3 here is CASSEGLAGCPF. The CDR3 region has the DNA TGTGCCAGCAGTGAAGGCTTAGCGGGGTGCCCTTTT.

The V call is TRBV4-2, the J call TRBJ1-2; a weak D match, TRBD1 (5 bases). CDR1 LGHNA and CDR2 YNFKEQ come from the germline V gene. V lost 2 bases and J lost 8, with 15 bases in between. The CDR3 spans 14 residues. CDR3 protein: CASSQSGQGTGYTF. CDR3 bases: TGTGCCAGCAGCCAAAGCGGGCAGGGAACGGGCTACACCTTC.

This clone was seen only once. The genes are TRBV11-2 and TRBJ2-5; perhaps TRBD1 as D (5 bases). V shed 5 bases and J shed 1 base, with 20 bases lying between them. The length of the CDR3 is 17 residues. Germline V CDR1 and CDR2: SGHAT, FQNNGV. The CDR3 bases are TGTGCCAGCAGCCCTTATTATCGACAGACGAGCCAAGAGACCCAGTACTTC. Residues: CASSPYYRQTSQETQYF.

The genes are TRBV28 and TRBJ2-5; possibly TRBD1 for D (6 bases). This CDR3 spans 15 amino acids. V lost 5 bases, J lost 5 bases, and 18 bases lay in between. Germline CDR1 and CDR2: MDHEN and SYDVKM. The CDR3 region is CASSEGEYPPETQYF. In nucleotides, the CDR3 is TGTGCCAGCAGTGAGGGGGAATATCCCCCGGAGACCCAGTACTTC.

In this sample, this clone is medium-sized. The chain links TRBV27 to TRBJ2-1; TRBD2 is a possible D gene (7 bases). Trimming removed 8 bases at V and 8 bases at J, with 22 bases between. The germline V gene has CDR1 MNHEY and CDR2 SMNVEV (reference sequence). The CDR3 runs 15 residues. DNA for the CDR3: TGTGCCAGCCCTGGGAGGGCGGGGGCGTCGGATGAGCAGTTCTTC. It is translated as CASPGRAGASDEQFF.

V gene TRBV6-2 or TRBV6-3 combines with J gene TRBJ2-3; D may be TRBD1 (5 bases). This CDR3 spans 14 amino acids. V was trimmed by 2 bases and J by 4 bases, leaving 10 bases between them. Germline V gives CDR1 MNHEY, CDR2 SVGEGT. The CDR3 protein is CASSYIRQPDTQYF. CDR3 DNA: TGTGCCAGCAGTTACATTCGACAGCCAGATACGCAGTATTTT.

V gene TRBV7-6 combines with J gene TRBJ2-7; 12 bases agree with TRBD1. Looked up from germline, CDR1 is SGHVS and CDR2 is FNYEAQ. The V gene end was trimmed by 1 base and the J gene end by 3 bases; junction bases not matched to a gene: 7. This CDR3 region has 17 residues. In nucleotides, the CDR3 is TGTGCCAGCAGCTTAGTGTCCGGGACAGGGGGCAACTACGAGCAGTACTTC. This sequence encodes CASSLVSGTGGNYEQYF.

This chain joins TRBV2 and TRBJ1-4; TRBD1 matches 8 bases. The germline CDR1 and CDR2 sequences are SNHLY and FYNNEI. This CDR3 has 14 residues. V lost 6 bases to trimming and J lost 6 bases; unmatched junction nucleotides: 6. The CDR3, as DNA: TGTGCCAGCAGGGCGGACAGGGAGGATGAAAAACTGTTTTTT. Translating it yields CASRADREDEKLFF.

V is TRBV18 and J is TRBJ2-2; TRBD1 aligns across 8 bases. The V gene end was trimmed by 4 bases and the J gene end by 6 bases; junction bases not matched to a gene: 10. There are 16 residues in the CDR3. The V gene's germline CDR1 is KGHSH and CDR2 LQKENI. The CDR3 region is CASSLGTGGIPGELFF. CDR3 DNA: TGTGCCAGCTCACTCGGGACAGGAGGGATCCCCGGGGAGCTGTTTTTT. Using reference TRBV18 and TRBJ2-2 for the parts outside the CDR3, the full variable domain is NAGVMQNPRHLVRRRGQEARLRCSPMKGHSHVYWYRQLPEEGLKFMVYLQKENIIDESGMPKERFSAEFPKEGPSILRIQQVVRGDSAAYFCASSLGTGGIPGELFFGEGSRLTVL.